This TCR beta chain was retrieved from a study of blood T cells in healthy people across ages. Study-level points and caveats: Naive CD4+ cells and diversity were both higher in long-lived donors than in aged donors.

Comment on this clonotype: Its antigen is still unknown.

V was pared by 6 bases and J by 4 bases, with 15 bases between. The germline CDR1 and CDR2 sequences are MNHNS and SASEGT. The CDR3 runs 14 residues. Primers used in a second PCR of roughly 6 to 11 cycles were a sample-barcoded 5' primer and a J-beta primer mix. One entry per CDR3 protein, called by TCRdb with MiXCR from the 5' RACE reads. The sample has 600,000 to 1,000,000 distinct CDR3 sequences, around 25% seen once. These data also featured in a second study, about T cells of mothers and their children. As that study records: Similar thymic selection effects on TCR recombination output appear in pairs, both related and unrelated.

The V gene is TRBV6-1, the J gene TRBJ2-5, with D hard to call. Input material: blood. The TCR comes from a boy aged 5-17 years in good health. CDR3 region: CASSIPQVIETQYF. In DNA form, the CDR3 reads TGTGCCAGCAGCATTCCTCAGGTGATAGAGACCCAGTACTTC.